A single sample gave rise to the 21 T cell receptor beta chains below, sequenced in a study of T-cell reconstitution after alpha-beta-depleted transplantation in children (dated by TCRdb to 2016 to 2017). Libraries were prepared through PCR. The sequencing machine was an Illumina HiSeq 2500. To normalize quantification of the TCRbeta repertoire, the TCR libraries were built with molecular barcoding that relied on unique molecular identifiers. The raw public reads went through TCRdb reprocessing: fastp at Q25, MiXCR clone calling, in-frame beta chains kept. Every CDR3 protein is listed once, alongside the most common genes and DNA of its rows. The sample table lists around 200,000 distinct CDR3 sequences, around 7% of them with a count of one. The ten largest clones take up about 2.9% of the sample. The input for sequencing was PBMCs from the stem cell graft donor, taken from the stem cell graft. The receptors come from a human donor who donated a stem cell graft to a child with Wiskott-Aldrich syndrome.

There are many counts of this clonotype. This rearrangement joins TRBV6-5 to TRBJ2-6; D gene unclear. Germline values: CDR1 MNHEY, CDR2 SVGAGI. The V end lost 0 bases, the J end lost 2 bases, and 5 bases lay between the germline ends. This CDR3 region has 15 residues. The CDR3 DNA sequence: TGTGCCAGCAGTTACTCAGGAACTGGGGCCAACGTCCTGACTTTC. Amino acids: CASSYSGTGANVLTF.

This clonotype occurred many times. The chain joins TRBV12-3 or TRBV12-4 to TRBJ2-5; D is ambiguous. The CDR3 consists of 11 residues. The V end lost 3 bases, the J end lost 9 bases, and 8 bases lay between the germline ends. In DNA form, the CDR3 reads TGTGCCAGCAGTTTGTCTGGTGCCCAGTACTTC. Its translation is CASSLSGAQYF.

There are a few counts of this clonotype. The rearrangement links TRBV7-9 to TRBJ2-7; 11 bases align to TRBD2. Germline V gene sequence: CDR1 SEHNR, CDR2 FQNEAQ (reference sequence). This CDR3 is 15 amino acids long. V lost 5 bases, J lost 3 bases, and 6 bases stayed unmatched. CDR3 bases: TGTGCCAGCAGCGGAGGGGGGACTAGCGGCTACGAGCAGTACTTC. Encoded protein: CASSGGGTSGYEQYF.

This clonotype was observed at least ten times. This rearrangement joins TRBV5-1 to TRBJ2-2; 13 nucleotides agree with TRBD2. The CDR3 spans 19 residues. Germline V CDR1 and CDR2: SGHRS, YFSETQ. Germline trimming cut 5 bases from V and 7 bases from J; bases unmatched to any gene: 17. CDR3 sequence (DNA): TGCGCCAGCAGTTACGACAAGGGACTAGCGGGAAGTATCGGCGGGGAGCTGTTTTTT. The encoded protein is CASSYDKGLAGSIGGELFF.

The chain carries TRBV7-9 and TRBJ1-1; no reliable D call. The CDR3 has 12 residues. The germline V gene has CDR1 SEHNR and CDR2 FQNEAQ (reference sequence). Between the trimmed V and J ends, which lost 1 base and 8 bases, there was a span of 8 bases. The CDR3 DNA reads as TGTGCCAGCAGCTTAGAGGCGGGGGAAGCTTTCTTT. Encoded protein: CASSLEAGEAFF.

This clonotype came up many times. V gene TRBV12-3 or TRBV12-4 combines with J gene TRBJ2-1; D is uncertain. This CDR3 has 15 amino acids. With 6 bases removed from V and 5 bases from J, the gap between germline ends came to 17 bases. CDR3 DNA: TGTGCCAGCAGGCGCGGCCCCGATAGAAACAATGAGCAGTTCTTC. It encodes CASRRGPDRNNEQFF.

Many counts were recorded for this clonotype. This rearrangement joins TRBV6-5 to TRBJ1-6; D remains unclear. Germline V CDR1 and CDR2: MNHEY, SVGAGI. Trimming cost V 6 bases and J 5 bases, with 11 bases left between them. The CDR3 length is 14 residues. CDR3 sequence: CASRYDSHNSPLHF. DNA of the CDR3: TGTGCCAGCAGATATGACTCTCATAATTCACCCCTCCACTTT.

At least ten counts were recorded for this clonotype. The chain uses TRBV4-3 and TRBJ2-2; 10 nucleotides line up with TRBD2. CDR1 LGHNA and CDR2 YSLEER come from the germline V gene. J gave up 9 bases and V 4 bases, and 11 bases lay outside the gene matches. CDR3 length: 16 residues. In DNA, the CDR3 is TGCGCCAGCAGCCGAGATTTAAGCGGGAGGGCCTGGGAGCTGTTTTTT. As protein: CASSRDLSGRAWELFF.

This clonotype has more than one count but fewer than ten. The chain couples TRBV6-2 or TRBV6-3 to TRBJ2-2; TRBD2 aligns across 16 bases. The germline V gene encodes CDR1 MNHEY and CDR2 SVGEGT. There are 19 residues in the CDR3. The junction had 12 bases not matched to a gene; V was cut back by 6 bases and J by 5 bases. The CDR3 protein is CASRVPGLAGGPRTGELFF. CDR3 nucleotide sequence: TGTGCCAGCAGGGTCCCGGGACTAGCGGGAGGGCCCCGGACCGGGGAGCTGTTTTTT.

This clonotype was seen at least ten times. The chain carries TRBV5-1 and TRBJ2-5; D uncertain. With 5 bases removed from V and 2 bases from J, the gap between germline ends came to 13 bases. This CDR3 has 14 residues. Germline V gives CDR1 SGHRS, CDR2 YFSETQ. CDR3 residues: CASRPSMSQETQYF. CDR3 bases: TGCGCCAGCAGGCCCTCAATGAGTCAAGAGACCCAGTACTTC.

The V and J genes are TRBV5-4 and TRBJ2-2; 13 nucleotides agree with TRBD2. The germline V gene encodes CDR1 SGHNT and CDR2 YYREEE (reference sequence). The CDR3 is 16 residues long. V dropped 4 bases and J dropped 6; count of bases not matched to a gene: 6. In DNA, the CDR3 is TGTGCCAGCAGCGCGACTAGCGGGGGGCGTGCCGGGGAGCTGTTTTTT. This sequence encodes CASSATSGGRAGELFF.

This clonotype was detected ten times or more. The V call is TRBV30, the J call TRBJ2-7; the D gene is possibly TRBD2 (5 bases). V was pared by 6 bases and J by 5 bases, with 17 bases between. This CDR3 region has 13 residues. Germline CDR1 reads GTSNPN; CDR2 reads SVGIG (reference sequence). The CDR3 DNA reads TGTGCCTGCCGAGAGGGCAGATCCCACGAGCAGTACTTC. Residues: CACREGRSHEQYF.

This clonotype was detected many times. The chain couples TRBV20-1 to TRBJ2-7; D may be TRBD1 (5 bases). CDR3 size: 13 residues. V was cut by 1 base and J by 5 bases, with 12 bases left in between. Germline assignment: CDR1 DFQATT and CDR2 SNEGSKA (reference sequence). CDR3 DNA sequence: TGCAGTGCTAGAGGACCCGTAGGGGACGAGCAGTACTTC. Translated: CSARGPVGDEQYF.

This clonotype was detected many times. The J gene is TRBJ1-2, the V gene TRBV4-1; 8 bases fit TRBD1. Trimming at V came to 4 bases and at J to 6 bases, leaving 13 bases not matched to a gene. CDR1 and CDR2 from the germline V gene are MGHRA and YSYEKL. The CDR3 extends over 16 amino acids. The CDR3 region is CASSPVDRGTTNGYTF. In DNA, the CDR3 is TGCGCCAGCAGCCCGGTCGACAGGGGTACGACGAATGGCTACACCTTC.

A few counts support this clonotype. This chain uses TRBV5-1 with TRBJ2-1, with D tentatively TRBD1 or TRBD2 (5 bases each). Trimming shortened V by 4 bases and J by 3 bases, and 23 bases separated the two germline ends. Germline CDR1 and CDR2: SGHRS and YFSETQ. This CDR3 spans 18 amino acids. In nucleotides, the CDR3 is TGCGCCAGCAGCGGGTGGGACCCAAGTAGGTTGGTCTACAATGAGCAGTTCTTC. It encodes CASSGWDPSRLVYNEQFF.

This clonotype was detected ten times or more. The V call is TRBV10-3, the J call TRBJ1-1, with 8 bases identical to TRBD1. Germline trimming cut 2 bases from V and 6 bases from J; bases unmatched to any gene: 8. The CDR3 loop spans 15 amino acids. In germline, CDR1 is ENHRY, CDR2 SYGVKD. This CDR3 reads CAISERTGTGSEAFF. The CDR3 nucleotides read TGTGCCATCAGTGAGCGGACAGGGACTGGTTCTGAAGCTTTCTTT.

This clonotype was found many times. J is TRBJ1-1 and V is TRBV12-3 or TRBV12-4, with 7 nucleotides matching TRBD1. This CDR3 has 16 residues. The junction had 14 bases not matched to a gene; V was cut back by 6 bases and J by 4 bases. CDR3 in amino acids: CASRDRTQGPATEAFF. DNA for the CDR3: TGTGCCAGCAGGGACAGGACCCAAGGTCCGGCCACTGAAGCTTTCTTT.

This clonotype was seen ten or more times. The V and J genes are TRBV12-3 or TRBV12-4 and TRBJ1-1, with D hard to call. CDR3 length: 13 residues. With 3 bases removed from V and 0 bases from J, the gap between germline ends came to 5 bases. The CDR3 loop is CASSFPVNTEAFF. CDR3 in DNA: TGTGCCAGCAGTTTTCCGGTGAACACTGAAGCTTTCTTT.

At least ten counts were recorded for this clonotype. J is TRBJ1-2 and V is TRBV5-5; TRBD1 matches 10 bases. The junction had 10 bases not matched to a gene; V was cut back by 4 bases and J by 4 bases. Looked up from germline, CDR1 is SGHKS and CDR2 is YYEKEE (reference sequence). The CDR3 is made up of 16 amino acids. Here the CDR3 reads CASSPNDRGRVYGYTF. The CDR3 region has the DNA TGTGCCAGCAGCCCTAATGACAGGGGGCGCGTCTATGGCTACACCTTC.

This clonotype was found many times. This sequence joins TRBV5-1 and TRBJ2-1, with TRBD2 identical over 9 bases. Germline lookup yields CDR1 SGHRS and CDR2 YFSETQ. The CDR3 covers 16 residues. Trimming removed 0 bases from V and 5 bases from J; junction bases left unmatched: 6. Written as DNA, the CDR3 is TGCGCCAGCAGCTTGGTTGCGGGGGGGTATAACAATGAGCAGTTCTTC. Residues: CASSLVAGGYNNEQFF.

This clonotype was recorded many times. The chain carries TRBV20-1 and TRBJ1-6; tentative D call: TRBD1 (6 bases). The CDR3 loop spans 13 amino acids. The V and J ends lost 5 bases and 9 bases respectively, with 14 bases between them. Germline CDR1 DFQATT, CDR2 SNEGSKA (reference sequence). CDR3 residues: CSASGDNVSPLHF. The CDR3 coding sequence is TGCAGTGCTTCAGGGGACAACGTTTCACCCCTCCACTTT.